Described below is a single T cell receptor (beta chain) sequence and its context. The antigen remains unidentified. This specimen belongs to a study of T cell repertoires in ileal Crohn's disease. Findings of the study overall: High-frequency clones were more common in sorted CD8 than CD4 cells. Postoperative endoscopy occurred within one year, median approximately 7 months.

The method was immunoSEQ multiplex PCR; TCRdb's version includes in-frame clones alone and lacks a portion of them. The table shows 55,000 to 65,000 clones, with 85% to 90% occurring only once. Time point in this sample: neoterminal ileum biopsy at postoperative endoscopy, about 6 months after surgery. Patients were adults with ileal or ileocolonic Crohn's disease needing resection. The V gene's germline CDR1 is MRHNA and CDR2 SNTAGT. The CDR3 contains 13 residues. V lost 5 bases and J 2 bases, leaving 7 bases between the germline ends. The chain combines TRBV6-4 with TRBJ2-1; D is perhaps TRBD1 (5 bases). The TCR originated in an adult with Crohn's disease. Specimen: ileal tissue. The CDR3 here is CASSRQTYNEQFF. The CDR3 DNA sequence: TGTGCCAGCAGTCGACAGACCTACAATGAGCAGTTCTTC.